This TCR beta chain was identified in a study of OX40 agonist ivuxolimab in advanced cancers. The CDR3 has 16 amino acids. V gave up 3 bases and J gave up 3 bases; unmatched junction bases: 9. Germline CDR1 and CDR2: PRHDT and FYEKMQ (reference sequence). This clone was found once. Sequenced by immunoSEQ multiplex PCR; TCRdb stores in-frame clones only, minus some. Found here are fewer than 90,000 clones, about 88% of them singletons; the top ten hold approximately 0.3%. The clonotype comes from an adult with an advanced solid tumor such as melanoma, head and neck, liver or kidney cancer. The rearrangement joins TRBV13 to TRBJ1-1, with 8 nucleotides matching TRBD1. This specimen consisted of CD4+ or CD8+ T cells sorted from blood, obtained in a trial of the OX40 agonist ivuxolimab. CDR3 DNA: TGTGCCAGCAGCTTCTGGCCTCCGACAGGGGACACTGAAGCTTTCTTT. Translated, it gives CASSFWPPTGDTEAFF.